This T cell receptor (beta chain) was retrieved from a study of sequential checkpoint blockade in melanoma. Study information: Each arm's sequence ended with maintenance nivolumab.

Treatment defined: randomized to nivolumab then ipilimumab (arm A) or the reverse (arm B). None of the patients previously received DNA-damaging chemotherapy. PBMC sorting kept live CD3+CD8+ cells without CD19 or CD56. The germline gives CDR1 SGHTA, CDR2 FQGNSA. The CDR3 spans 15 residues. V lost 1 base and J 2 bases, leaving 12 bases between the germline ends. The protocol was immunoSEQ multiplex PCR, while the TCRdb copy is restricted to in-frame clones and leaves out a portion. In the table there are tens of thousands of clones, 82% of which are singletons. This chain links TRBV7-2 with TRBJ2-7; unclear D gene. The source of this sequence is a human donor with melanoma. Sequences were derived from CD8+ T cells sorted from blood (inferred from file names), sampled from a patient given nivolumab and ipilimumab in sequence. The chain's CDR3 is CASSLGQRRPYEQYF. In DNA form, the CDR3 reads TGTGCCAGCAGCTTAGGGCAGCGCAGACCCTACGAGCAGTACTTC.